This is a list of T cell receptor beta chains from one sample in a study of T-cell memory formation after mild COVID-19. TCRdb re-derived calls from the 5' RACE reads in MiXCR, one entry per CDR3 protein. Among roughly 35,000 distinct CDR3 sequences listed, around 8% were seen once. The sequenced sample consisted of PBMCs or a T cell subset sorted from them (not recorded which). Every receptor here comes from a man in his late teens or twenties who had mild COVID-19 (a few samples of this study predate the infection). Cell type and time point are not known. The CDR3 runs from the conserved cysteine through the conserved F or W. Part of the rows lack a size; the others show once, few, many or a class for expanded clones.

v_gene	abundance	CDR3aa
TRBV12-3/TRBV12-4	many	CASSLKGPQHF
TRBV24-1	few	CATEAGNTGELFF
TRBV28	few	CASSLYRRESFF
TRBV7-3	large	CASSPGGPLETQYF
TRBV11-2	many	CASSFMGTGELFF
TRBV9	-	CASSGCREADYGYTF
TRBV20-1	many	CSARARDTEAFF
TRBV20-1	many	CSAGEMGGETQYF
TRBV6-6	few	CATSGLVFHNEQFF
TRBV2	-	CASRRTETYEQYF
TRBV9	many	CASSGQGNSPLHF
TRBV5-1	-	CASSYGTGARETQYF
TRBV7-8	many	CASSLSSLAMYF
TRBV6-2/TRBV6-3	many	CASSYPGLPSGETQYF
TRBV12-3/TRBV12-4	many	CASSMALAGVTGELFF
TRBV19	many	CASSIDGAAQNYGYTF
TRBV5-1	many	CASCFGSSSYEQYF
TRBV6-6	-	CASSRTPGTSGGGNTDTQYF
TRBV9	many	CASSAHRAGHDYNEQFF
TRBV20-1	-	CSAFTSLRSSSTDTQYF
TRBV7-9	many	CASSLVDRADTQYF
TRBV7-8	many	CASSHDEGPSSYNEQFF
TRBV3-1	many	CASSPLRAGGEAFF
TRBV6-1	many	CASSGLAGANVLTF
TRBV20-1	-	CSFGTENQPQHF
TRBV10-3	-	CAIRSTALEPQHF
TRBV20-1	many	CSARAETVHLTQYF
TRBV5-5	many	CASSPRATYNEQFF
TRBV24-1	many	CATALTSGGVDTQYF
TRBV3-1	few	CASSGTTRGETQYF
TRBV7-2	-	CASRGGDGYEQYF
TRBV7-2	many	CASSFLTSGGQGGYTF
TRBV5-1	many	CASSRDSSYGYTF
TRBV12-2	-	CASRKSLGTDRWGQPQHF
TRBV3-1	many	CASSLGDGYFYGYTF
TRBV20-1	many	CSAMDTKGNQPQHF
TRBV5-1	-	CASSLNREGYGYTF